This T cell receptor (beta chain) emerged from a study of blood T cells in healthy people across ages. Germline V gene sequence: CDR1 MNHEY, CDR2 SVGAGI. This CDR3 is built from 14 residues. With V trimmed by 6 bases and J by 0 bases, 4 bases remained unmatched. Overall study results and limits: Per-million-T-cell TCR beta diversity fell roughly linearly with age. CMV status of donors was not determined, possibly confounding expanded clonotype changes. Estimates of diversity drawn from one million T cells were considered underestimates.

Primers used in a second PCR of roughly 7 to 12 cycles were a sample-barcoded 5' primer and a J-beta primer mix. Using its own MiXCR run on the 5' RACE reads, TCRdb lists one record per CDR3 protein. The repertoire holds about 1 million distinct CDR3 sequences, with 40% to 50% as singletons. With respect to this clonotype: Its antigen is unidentified.

At least 6.5 million PBMCs were isolated per sample. This TCR derives from a woman aged 55-69 years in good health. The chain is built from TRBV6-5 and TRBJ1-2; 7 bases line up with TRBD1. The sequenced material came from blood. The CDR3: CASRGQLANYGYTF. DNA for the CDR3: TGTGCCAGCAGGGGACAGTTAGCTAACTATGGCTACACCTTC.